The 21 T cell receptor beta chains below come from one sample, sequenced in a study of siplizumab effects on memory and regulatory T cells. The assay was immunoSEQ multiplex PCR, and TCRdb's table has in-frame clones only and misses some. The table lists 97,000 or so clones, about 90% of them singletons. The source material was CD4+ T cells sorted from blood. The receptors derive from a human donor in good health.

The J gene is TRBJ2-3, the V gene TRBV18; D perhaps matches TRBD1 (8 bases). The germline V gene has CDR1 KGHSH and CDR2 LQKENI. Trimming pared 3 bases from V and 3 bases from J, leaving 16 bases between. The CDR3 has 16 amino acids. Here the CDR3 reads CASSPLGQGGTDTQYF. Here the CDR3 DNA reads TGTGCCAGCTCACCCCTAGGACAGGGAGGGACAGATACGCAGTATTTT.

The chain carries TRBV2 and TRBJ2-5, with 8 bases identical to TRBD1. Germline lookup yields CDR1 SNHLY and CDR2 FYNNEI. The CDR3 consists of 13 residues. V lost 9 bases and J lost 0; bases outside the gene matches: 3. The CDR3 DNA is TGTGCCAGATGGGACAGGTACCAAGAGACCCAGTACTTC. This translates into CARWDRYQETQYF.

V gene TRBV9 combines with J gene TRBJ2-7; D uncertain. V was clipped by 4 bases and J by 7 bases, with 24 bases between them. Germline lookup yields CDR1 SGDLS and CDR2 YYNGEE. The CDR3 totals 16 residues. The CDR3 coding sequence is TGTGCCAGCAGCCCCCAAGTAGTAGCTGTCCTGGGGGAGCAGTACTTC. It codes for CASSPQVVAVLGEQYF.

The rearrangement joins TRBV10-3 to TRBJ1-3; 11 bases line up with TRBD1. Per the germline V gene, CDR1 is ENHRY and CDR2 is SYGVKD. This CDR3 spans 18 amino acids. J gave up 2 bases and V 4 bases, and 10 bases lay outside the gene matches. In DNA, the CDR3 is TGTGCCATCAGTGGGGGACAGGGGGTCTCCGGCGCTGGAAACACCATATATTTT. Amino acids: CAISGGQGVSGAGNTIYF.

This chain joins TRBV28 and TRBJ1-5; the match to TRBD1 covers 7 bases. CDR1 and CDR2 (germline): MDHEN, SYDVKM. The V and J ends lost 6 bases and 2 bases, in that order; junction bases with no gene match: 7. The CDR3 length is 15 residues. The CDR3 protein is CASRKGQSGNQPQHF. The DNA for the CDR3 is TGTGCCAGCAGAAAGGGACAGAGTGGCAATCAGCCCCAGCATTTT.

The rearrangement uses TRBV5-1 and TRBJ2-1, with 10 nucleotides matching TRBD2. The CDR3 totals 15 residues. V shed 5 bases, J shed 5 bases, and the junction held 7 bases outside the gene matches. Germline V gene lookup returns CDR1 SGHRS and CDR2 YFSETQ. As DNA, the CDR3 is TGCGCCAGCAGTGGTAGGCTAGCGGGAGACAATGAGCAGTTCTTC. Translating gives CASSGRLAGDNEQFF.

The chain combines TRBV28 with TRBJ1-1; no firm D call. The CDR3 extends over 12 amino acids. Germline V CDR1 and CDR2: MDHEN, SYDVKM. Between the trimmed V and J ends, which lost 5 bases and 6 bases, there was a span of 10 bases. This CDR3 reads CASSGVSAEAFF. The CDR3 nucleotides are TGTGCCAGCAGTGGGGTGTCTGCTGAAGCTTTCTTT.

J is TRBJ2-1 and V is TRBV7-2; the match to TRBD2 covers 13 bases. V lost 6 bases and J lost 6; bases outside the gene matches: 5. Germline V gives CDR1 SGHTA, CDR2 FQGNSA. The CDR3 contains 15 residues. The chain's CDR3 is CASSRTSGSRNEQFF. The CDR3 bases are TGTGCCAGCAGTCGGACTAGCGGGAGTCGCAATGAGCAGTTCTTC.

The V call is TRBV11-3, the J call TRBJ2-5, with D tentatively TRBD2 (5 bases). Trimming took off 5 bases at V and 7 bases at J, with 20 bases between the two ends. Germline values: CDR1 SGHNT, CDR2 YENEEA. This CDR3 comprises 15 residues. The CDR3 spells CASSRRSGHEGTQYF. The CDR3 coding sequence is TGTGCCAGCAGCAGGAGATCCGGGCACGAGGGGACCCAGTACTTC.

The chain employs TRBV6-1 and TRBJ1-3; D is unresolved. CDR1 and CDR2 from the germline V gene are MNHNS and SASEGT. With 3 bases removed from V and 0 bases from J, the gap between germline ends came to 6 bases. The CDR3 spans 14 residues. The DNA of the CDR3 is TGTGCCAGCAGTGAGTACGTCTCTGGAAACACCATATATTTT. Encoded protein: CASSEYVSGNTIYF.

The chain is built from TRBV5-1 and TRBJ2-2; a possible D gene is TRBD2 (6 bases). There are 13 residues in the CDR3. The V and J ends lost 6 bases and 8 bases respectively, with 14 bases between them. Germline CDR1 is SGHRS and CDR2 is YFSETQ. In DNA form, the CDR3 reads TGCGCCAGCATGGGACTCACCCTAGGGGAGCTGTTTTTT. It codes for CASMGLTLGELFF.

The chain uses TRBV6-5 and TRBJ1-5; TRBD1 might be the D (6 bases). Trimming cost V 6 bases and J 5 bases, with 17 bases left between them. The CDR3 spans 15 residues. Germline values: CDR1 MNHEY, CDR2 SVGAGI. The CDR3 spells CASSRGTGKDQPQHF. In DNA form, the CDR3 reads TGTGCCAGCAGCCGCGGTACAGGGAAAGATCAGCCCCAGCATTTT.

The V gene is TRBV19, the J gene TRBJ2-2; TRBD2 matches 9 bases. V was pared by 6 bases and J by 0 bases, with 11 bases of the junction left unmatched. The CDR3 is made up of 18 amino acids. Germline CDR1 LNHDA, CDR2 SQIVND (reference sequence). In nucleotides, the CDR3 is TGTGCCAGTAGGAGGGGACTAGCCAGCAACGCGAACACCGGGGAGCTGTTTTTT. Translation gives CASRRGLASNANTGELFF.

The sample holds one count of this clone. This chain uses TRBV14 with TRBJ1-2; TRBD1 might be the D (5 bases). Germline V gene sequence: CDR1 SGHDN, CDR2 FVKESK. Trimming took 4 bases from V and 0 from J, leaving 15 bases between them. This CDR3 spans 16 amino acids. CDR3: CASSPRQTSANYGYTF. In DNA form, the CDR3 reads TGTGCCAGCAGCCCCCGACAGACCTCAGCTAACTATGGCTACACCTTC.

The CDR3 spells CASSGDSTDTQYF. As DNA, the CDR3 is TGTGCCAGTAGTGGGGACAGCACAGATACGCAGTATTTT. J is TRBJ2-3 and V is TRBV19, with D perhaps TRBD1 or TRBD2 (5 bases each). Trimming removed 5 bases at V and 0 bases at J, with 6 bases between. CDR1 is LNHDA, CDR2 SQIVND, per germline (reference sequence). The CDR3 sequence is 13 residues long.

The chain combines TRBV28 with TRBJ2-7; 8 bases align to TRBD2. This CDR3 has 16 residues. Germline values: CDR1 MDHEN, CDR2 SYDVKM. With 6 bases clipped from V and 0 bases from J, the junction kept 10 bases outside the gene matches. CDR3 sequence reads: CASSPGAGANSYEQYF. As DNA, the CDR3 is TGTGCCAGCAGCCCCGGAGCGGGAGCGAACTCCTACGAGCAGTACTTC.

This sequence joins TRBV7-9 and TRBJ2-1; 10 bases are shared with TRBD2. After removal of 8 bases from V and 6 bases from J, the junction contained 10 bases not matched to a gene. Germline CDR1 and CDR2: SEHNR and FQNEAQ (reference sequence). This CDR3 is 15 amino acids long. The CDR3, as DNA: TGTGCCAGCGGGGACACTAGCGGGATTTCCAATGAGCAGTTCTTC. Its translation: CASGDTSGISNEQFF. The full variable domain, rest sourced from reference TRBV7-9 and TRBJ2-1, is DTGVSQNPRHKITKRGQNVTFRCDPISEHNRLYWYRQTLGQGPEFLTYFQNEAQLEKSRLLSDRFSAERPKGSFSTLEIQRTEQGDSAMYLCASGDTSGISNEQFFGPGTRLTVL.

This clone was detected once. The chain recombines TRBV7-8 with TRBJ2-4; D is perhaps TRBD2 (5 bases). This CDR3 has 16 residues. V gave up 3 bases and J gave up 4 bases, with 16 bases separating them. The germline gives CDR1 SGHVS, CDR2 FQNEAQ. Here the CDR3 reads CASSFNGVSEKNIQYF. In DNA, the CDR3 is TGTGCCAGCAGCTTTAACGGGGTTAGCGAGAAAAACATTCAGTACTTC.

Of note for this clone: Germline is not matched at one junction end, which may reflect a read error. The gene calls are TRBV19 and TRBJ1-1; D perhaps matches TRBD1 (5 bases). This CDR3 region has 14 residues. The germline gives CDR1 LNHDA, CDR2 SQIVND (reference sequence). Written as DNA, the CDR3 is TGTGCCAGTAGTAATACGGGGGGGAACCCTGAAGCTTTCTTT. This translates into CASSNTGGNPEAFF.

This clone was counted a few times. The chain combines TRBV10-1 with TRBJ1-1; 8 positions match TRBD1. The germline V gene has CDR1 WNHNN and CDR2 SYGVQD (reference sequence). The CDR3 covers 15 residues. The V segment lost 2 bases and the J segment 1 base; nucleotides outside the gene matches: 3. CDR3 sequence reads: CASSEGGTGNTEAFF. The CDR3 bases are TGCGCCAGCAGTGAGGGAGGGACAGGGAACACTGAAGCTTTCTTT.

The chain has TRBV27 and TRBJ2-1; 11 bases are a match to TRBD2. Germline V gene lookup returns CDR1 MNHEY and CDR2 SMNVEV (reference sequence). The ends lost 1 base at V and 5 bases at J; junction bases unmatched: 16. This CDR3 has 20 residues. Here the CDR3 reads CASSLWAGSLGLAEDNEQFF. In DNA form, the CDR3 reads TGTGCCAGCAGTTTATGGGCGGGATCGTTGGGACTAGCGGAAGACAATGAGCAGTTCTTC.